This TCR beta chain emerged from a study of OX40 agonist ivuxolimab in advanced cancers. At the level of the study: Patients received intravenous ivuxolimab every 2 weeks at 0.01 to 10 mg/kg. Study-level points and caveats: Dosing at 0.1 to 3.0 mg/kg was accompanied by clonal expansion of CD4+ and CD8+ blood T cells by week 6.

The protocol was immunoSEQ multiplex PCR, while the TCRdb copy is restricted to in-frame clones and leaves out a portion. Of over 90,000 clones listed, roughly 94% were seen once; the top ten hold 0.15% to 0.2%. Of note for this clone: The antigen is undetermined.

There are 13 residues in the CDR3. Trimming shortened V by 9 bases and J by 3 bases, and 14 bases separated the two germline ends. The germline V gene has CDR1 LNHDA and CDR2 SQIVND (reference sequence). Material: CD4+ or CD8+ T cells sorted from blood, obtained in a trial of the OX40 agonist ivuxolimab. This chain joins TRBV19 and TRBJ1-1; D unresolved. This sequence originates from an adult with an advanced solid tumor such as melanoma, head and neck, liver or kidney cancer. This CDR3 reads CASTGRSYTEAFF. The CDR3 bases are TGTGCCAGCACCGGACGGTCGTACACTGAAGCTTTCTTT.